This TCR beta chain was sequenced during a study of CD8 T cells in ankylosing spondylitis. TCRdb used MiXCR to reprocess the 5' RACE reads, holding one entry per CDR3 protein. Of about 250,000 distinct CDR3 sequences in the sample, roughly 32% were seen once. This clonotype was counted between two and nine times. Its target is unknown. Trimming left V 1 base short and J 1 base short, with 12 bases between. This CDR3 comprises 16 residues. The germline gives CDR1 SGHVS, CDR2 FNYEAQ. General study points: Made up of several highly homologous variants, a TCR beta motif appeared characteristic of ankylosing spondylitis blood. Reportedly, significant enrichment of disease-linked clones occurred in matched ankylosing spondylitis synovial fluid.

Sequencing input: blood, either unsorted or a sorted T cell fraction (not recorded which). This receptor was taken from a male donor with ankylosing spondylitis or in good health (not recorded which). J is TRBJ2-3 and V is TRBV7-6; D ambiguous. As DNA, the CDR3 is TGTGCCAGCAGCTTAGATTTGGGAAAGGGCACAGATACGCAGTATTTT. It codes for CASSLDLGKGTDTQYF.